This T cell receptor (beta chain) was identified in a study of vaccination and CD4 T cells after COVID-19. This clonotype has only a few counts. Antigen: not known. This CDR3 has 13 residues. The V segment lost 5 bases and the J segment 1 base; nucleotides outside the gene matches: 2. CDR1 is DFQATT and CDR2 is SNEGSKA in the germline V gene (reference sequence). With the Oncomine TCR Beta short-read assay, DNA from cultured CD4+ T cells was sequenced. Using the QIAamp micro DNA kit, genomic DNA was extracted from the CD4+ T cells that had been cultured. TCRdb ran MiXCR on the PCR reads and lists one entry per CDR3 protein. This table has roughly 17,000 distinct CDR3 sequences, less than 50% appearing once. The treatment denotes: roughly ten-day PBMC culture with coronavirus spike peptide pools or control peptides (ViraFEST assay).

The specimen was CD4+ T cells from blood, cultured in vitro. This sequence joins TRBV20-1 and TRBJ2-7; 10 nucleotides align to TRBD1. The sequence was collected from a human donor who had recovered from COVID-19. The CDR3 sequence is CSAWTGGSYEQYF. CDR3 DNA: TGCAGTGCTTGGACAGGGGGGTCCTACGAGCAGTACTTC.